These T cell receptor beta chains were read from a single sample in a study of blood T cell repertoires in COVID-19. Libraries were prepared by immunoSEQ multiplex PCR; TCRdb keeps only in-frame clonotypes and omits some of them. Of 650,000 to 800,000 clones in the sample, approximately 90% were seen once. The sample was peripheral blood. The receptors here all came from a young woman with acute or convalescent COVID-19. CDR3s include the opening cysteine and the closing phenylalanine or tryptophan.

j_gene,v_gene,CDR3aa
TRBJ2-7,TRBV6-6,CASSPGTGGAKQYF
TRBJ2-5,TRBV21-1,CASSKEGPLRDQETQYF
TRBJ1-1,TRBV5-1,CASSLGTGLNTEAFF
TRBJ1-2,TRBV5-1,CASSLGPQVNYGYTF
TRBJ1-5,TRBV7-9,CASSLGGLSNQPQHF
TRBJ1-3,TRBV2,CASTLRSLTGNTIYF
TRBJ2-7,TRBV10-3,CAIRATDYEQYF
TRBJ2-2,TRBV4-3,CASSHLRSNTGELFF
TRBJ2-3,TRBV7-9,CASSTSGLEDTQYF
TRBJ2-5,TRBV6-6,CASSPSVPETQYF
TRBJ1-1,TRBV6-1,CASSGRTGTGAWYTEAFF
TRBJ1-6,TRBV27,CASSPPVQLNSPLHF
TRBJ2-1,TRBV19,CASSIGTGGYNEQFF
TRBJ1-2,TRBV10-3,CAISEPKSPQGQGYTF
TRBJ2-4,TRBV19,CASSPRSDRARLIAKNIQYF
TRBJ2-5,TRBV6-1,CASSEGLAGTQYF
TRBJ2-1,TRBV6-2/TRBV6-3,CASSSSGGVNEQFF
TRBJ1-5,TRBV18,CASSPRGAGSLLFNQPQHF
TRBJ1-1,TRBV3-1/TRBV3-2,CASSQVQGVTEAFF
TRBJ1-1,TRBV9,CASSTGGPEAFF
TRBJ2-5,TRBV6-5,CASSPGQAFQETQYF
TRBJ2-4,TRBV9,CASSPRDRENIQYF
TRBJ2-1,TRBV4-1,CASSQDGGWNEQFF
TRBJ2-1,TRBV5-1,CASSKEPTGDNEQFF
TRBJ1-1,TRBV15,CATSRGRRQPNTEAFF
TRBJ2-3,TRBV7-6,CASSLGLTTDTQYF
TRBJ2-7,TRBV10-3,CATLTGHRPPYEQYF
TRBJ1-1,TRBV5-1,CASSLGAVNTEAFF
TRBJ2-6,TRBV11-2,CASSLTGGAGANVLTF